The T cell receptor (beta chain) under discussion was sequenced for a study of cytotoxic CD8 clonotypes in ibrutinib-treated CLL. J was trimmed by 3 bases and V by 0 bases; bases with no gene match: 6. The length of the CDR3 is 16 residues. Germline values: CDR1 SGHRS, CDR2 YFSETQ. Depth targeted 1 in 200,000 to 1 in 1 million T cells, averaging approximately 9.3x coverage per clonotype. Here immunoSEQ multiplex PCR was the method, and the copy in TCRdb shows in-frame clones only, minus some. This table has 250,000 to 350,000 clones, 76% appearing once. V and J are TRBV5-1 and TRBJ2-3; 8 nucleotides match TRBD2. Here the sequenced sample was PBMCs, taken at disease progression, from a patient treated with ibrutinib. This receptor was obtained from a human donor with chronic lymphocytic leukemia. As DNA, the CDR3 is TGCGCCAGCAGCTTGGCAACGGGGGGGCAAACAGATACGCAGTATTTT. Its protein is CASSLATGGQTDTQYF.